A single sample is the source of the 29 T cell receptor beta chains below, sequenced in a study of metastatic and nonmetastatic thyroid tumors. Before thyroid surgery, none of the patients had received any treatment. TCRdb re-called the PCR reads via MiXCR. The repertoire includes around 53,000 clones, approximately 15% of them detected once, and almost 3% sits in the top ten. The sequenced sample was blood. The receptors stem from a female donor with papillary thyroid cancer or a benign thyroid nodule (not recorded which). Some clones in this sample may be carry-over from other donors' samples.

This clone was observed at least ten times. J is TRBJ1-1 and V is TRBV4-1; no definite D call. From germline, CDR1 is MGHRA and CDR2 YSYEKL. V lost 0 bases and J 1 base, leaving 9 bases between the germline ends. The CDR3 runs 15 residues. The CDR3 nucleotides read TGCGCCAGCAGCCAAGAGGGGTTCAGGAACACTGAAGCTTTCTTT. Protein sequence: CASSQEGFRNTEAFF.

This clone is a singleton in its sample. One end of the junction does not line up with germline, which may come from a read error. The rearrangement joins TRBV7-8 to TRBJ2-6; the match to TRBD2 covers 7 bases. The germline V gene has CDR1 SGHVS and CDR2 FQNEAQ. CDR3 length: 17 residues. In DNA, the CDR3 is TGTGCCAGCAGCTCTTCGGGTCACCTTGGGGGGGGCAACGTCCTGACTTTC. Encoded protein: CASSSSGHLGGGNVLTF.

This clone was observed many times. The CDR3 region has the DNA TGTGCCAGCAGCTTCAGAGCCGCACCCTATAATTCACCCCTCCACTTT. Protein sequence: CASSFRAAPYNSPLHF. This sequence joins TRBV5-5 and TRBJ1-6; no reliable D call. Germline V gives CDR1 SGHKS, CDR2 YYEKEE (reference sequence). The V gene lost 2 bases and the J gene lost 2 bases, with 11 bases spanning the gap. This CDR3 contains 16 residues.

The sample holds many counts of this clone. V and J are TRBV4-1 and TRBJ1-4; D perhaps matches TRBD1 (5 bases). Trimming shortened V by 3 bases and J by 13 bases, and 9 bases separated the two germline ends. The CDR3 loop spans 11 amino acids. Germline V CDR1 and CDR2: MGHRA, YSYEKL. CDR3 residues: CASSQAGTLFF. As DNA, the CDR3 is TGCGCCAGCAGCCAGGCCGGGACACTGTTTTTT.

At least ten counts were recorded for this clone. The CDR3 spells CSARDGGAGVYEQYF. CDR3 bases: TGCAGTGCTAGAGATGGGGGAGCGGGAGTATACGAGCAGTACTTC. The chain links TRBV20-1 to TRBJ2-7; 8 positions agree with TRBD2. From germline, CDR1 is DFQATT and CDR2 SNEGSKA (reference sequence). This CDR3 comprises 15 residues. The ends lost 0 bases at V and 4 bases at J; junction bases unmatched: 8.

This clone was recorded at least ten times. V is TRBV6-1 and J is TRBJ1-4; D gene ambiguous. The CDR3 spans 16 residues. Germline CDR1 MNHNS, CDR2 SASEGT. V dropped 6 bases and J dropped 5 bases, with 19 bases sitting between them. CDR3 in amino acids: CASREAQDSPNEKLFF. CDR3 bases: TGTGCCAGCAGGGAGGCCCAAGATAGTCCCAATGAAAAACTGTTTTTT.

This clone was observed at least ten times. V usage is TRBV12-3 or TRBV12-4 and J usage is TRBJ1-1; D is possibly TRBD1 (6 bases). The CDR3 spans 15 residues. The V end was cut by 0 bases, the J end by 4 bases, with 12 bases between. The CDR3 protein is CASSLAGGLGTEAFF. In nucleotides, the CDR3 is TGTGCCAGCAGTTTAGCGGGGGGCCTAGGCACTGAAGCTTTCTTT.

As concerns this clone: The junction does not match germline at one end; this may be a read error. The chain carries TRBV6-1 and TRBJ2-1, with 9 nucleotides matching TRBD2. CDR1 and CDR2 (germline): MNHNS, SASEGT. CDR3 length equals 16 residues. The CDR3: CASILRAGGVFNEQFF. As DNA, the CDR3 is TGTGCTAGCATCCTACGGGCGGGAGGGGTGTTCAATGAGCAGTTCTTC.

This clone was recorded many times. The rearrangement joins TRBV3-1 to TRBJ2-3; maybe TRBD2 (6 bases). CDR3 length equals 16 residues. The germline gives CDR1 LGHDT, CDR2 YNNKEL (reference sequence). V was clipped by 5 bases and J by 1 base, with 16 bases between them. CDR3 nucleotides: TGTGCCAGCAGCGTGGACTACCCTCCAGGCACAGATACGCAGTATTTT. Amino acids: CASSVDYPPGTDTQYF.

The sample holds many counts of this clone. This chain connects TRBV9 to TRBJ2-3; 12 nucleotides line up with TRBD2. The V gene's germline CDR1 is SGDLS and CDR2 YYNGEE. This CDR3 spans 17 amino acids. J gave up 4 bases and V 3 bases, and 9 bases lay outside the gene matches. CDR3 loop: CASSASSGRAWADTQYF. CDR3 coding DNA: TGTGCCAGCAGCGCCTCTAGCGGGAGGGCCTGGGCAGATACGCAGTATTTT.

The CDR3 is CASSSLDSDDYGYTF. CDR3 bases: TGTGCCAGCAGTTCCCTCGACAGTGACGACTATGGCTACACCTTC. This chain joins TRBV6-5 and TRBJ1-2, with D tentatively TRBD1 (5 bases). This CDR3 is built from 15 residues. Germline values: CDR1 MNHEY, CDR2 SVGAGI. V gave up 4 bases and J gave up 3 bases, with 15 bases separating them.

This clone was detected many times. The chain has TRBV15 and TRBJ2-7; 8 nucleotides match TRBD2. CDR1 is LNHNV, CDR2 YYDKDF, per germline (reference sequence). The junction had 7 bases not matched to a gene; V was cut back by 4 bases and J by 5 bases. The CDR3 loop spans 14 amino acids. Here the CDR3 DNA reads TGTGCCACCAGCATCGGGAGGGAGGTCCACGAGCAGTACTTC. It specifies CATSIGREVHEQYF.

As regards this clone: Germline and junction disagree at one end, which may indicate a read error. The chain couples TRBV5-6 to TRBJ1-5, with D hard to call. This CDR3 is 17 amino acids long. Looked up from germline, CDR1 is SGHDT and CDR2 is YYEEEE. CDR3 nucleotide sequence: TGTGCCAGCAGATTGCGATTTGGGAGTCGGAATAATCAGCGCCAGCATTTT. It is translated as CASRLRFGSRNNQRQHF.

This clone was detected ten times or more. The identical CDR3 is also encoded by other nucleotide sequences in the sample. The chain employs TRBV6-2 or TRBV6-3 and TRBJ1-1, with D perhaps matching TRBD1 (5 bases). This CDR3 is 11 amino acids long. Germline lookup yields CDR1 MNHEY and CDR2 SVGEGT. V lost 8 bases to trimming and J lost 5 bases, with 9 bases between them. The CDR3 loop is CASGQGTEAFF. The CDR3 DNA reads as TGTGCCAGCGGCCAGGGTACTGAAGCTTTCTTT.

The rearrangement links TRBV28 to TRBJ2-7; D possibly corresponds to TRBD2 (7 bases). The V end was cut by 6 bases, the J end by 10 bases, with 19 bases between. The CDR3 consists of 13 residues. The germline CDR1 and CDR2 sequences are MDHEN and SYDVKM. The CDR3 loop reads CASRSYTGRDQYF. CDR3 DNA: TGTGCCAGCAGATCTTACACAGGGAGGGATCAGTACTTC.

At least ten counts were recorded for this clone. Different DNA sequences within this sample yield the same CDR3. The chain is built from TRBV10-2 and TRBJ2-5, with 10 positions matching TRBD1. The CDR3 totals 16 residues. The trim removed 7 bases at V and 2 bases at J, leaving 10 bases unmatched. Per the germline V gene, CDR1 is WSHSY and CDR2 is SAAADI. The CDR3 region has the DNA TGCGCCAGCAAACTTCAGACAGGGGGCCGGCAAGAGACCCAGTACTTC. Its protein is CASKLQTGGRQETQYF.

This clone was seen only a few times. The chain employs TRBV10-3 and TRBJ2-5; D ambiguous. This CDR3 is built from 13 residues. Germline lookup yields CDR1 ENHRY and CDR2 SYGVKD. Trimming took off 7 bases at V and 5 bases at J, with 14 bases between the two ends. The CDR3 sequence: CAIKGTVRETQYF. CDR3 coding DNA: TGTGCCATCAAGGGAACAGTTAGGGAGACCCAGTACTTC.

This clone was seen only a few times. At one end, the junction sequence differs from germline, possibly due to a read error. The chain carries TRBV15 and TRBJ2-7; D is ambiguous. This CDR3 is 12 amino acids long. In germline, CDR1 is LNHNV, CDR2 YYDKDF (reference sequence). CDR3 nucleotide sequence: TGTTCCACCAGCACTGCATCTGGAGAGCAGTACTTC. Its translation: CSTSTASGEQYF.

Of note for this clone: This sequence may be a read error, since a much larger clone differs from it by one base. Other nucleotide sequences in the sample specify the same CDR3. DNA of the CDR3: TGTGCCAGTAGTGGTGAAGGTCTAGCGGGAGGGGGAAATGAGCAGTTCTTC. It yields the protein CASSGEGLAGGGNEQFF. The V gene is TRBV19, the J gene TRBJ2-1, with 12 positions matching TRBD2. CDR3 length: 17 amino acids. CDR1 LNHDA and CDR2 SQIVND come from the germline V gene (reference sequence). The V gene end was trimmed by 5 bases and the J gene end by 7 bases; junction bases not matched to a gene: 12.

This chain joins TRBV2 and TRBJ1-5; no clear D. With 7 bases removed from V and 3 bases from J, the gap between germline ends came to 10 bases. The germline gives CDR1 SNHLY, CDR2 FYNNEI. CDR3 length: 13 amino acids. CDR3 nucleotide sequence: TGTGCCAGCATGCGGCAGGACAATCAGCCCCAGCATTTT. Translating gives CASMRQDNQPQHF. The entire variable domain, with the rest obtained from reference TRBV2 and TRBJ1-5, is as follows: EPEVTQTPSHQVTQMGQEVILRCVPISNHLYFYWYRQILGQKVEFLVSFYNNEISEKSEIFDDQFSVERPDGSNFTLKIRSTKLEDSAMYFCASMRQDNQPQHFGDGTRLSIL.

The chain couples TRBV12-3 or TRBV12-4 to TRBJ1-1; no definite D call. V lost 5 bases and J 6 bases, leaving 13 bases between the germline ends. This CDR3 is built from 13 residues. This CDR3 reads CASSQKRWAEAFF. The CDR3 coding sequence is TGTGCCAGCAGTCAAAAAAGATGGGCTGAAGCTTTCTTT.

This clone was recorded a few times. The chain is built from TRBV12-3 or TRBV12-4 and TRBJ2-7; tentatively, D is TRBD1 (6 bases). This CDR3 has 16 residues. V lost 6 bases and J 10 bases, leaving 28 bases between the germline ends. The CDR3 is CASRPKPGHGPADQYF. The CDR3 bases are TGTGCCAGCAGGCCCAAACCGGGACATGGTCCTGCCGATCAGTACTTC.

On this clone: Given the absence of the conserved phenylalanine or tryptophan at the CDR3 end, a read error is likely. This rearrangement joins TRBV28 to TRBJ1-2; 7 positions agree with TRBD1. Per the germline V gene, CDR1 is MDHEN and CDR2 is SYDVKM. J was trimmed by 5 bases and V by 6 bases; bases with no gene match: 12. CDR3 length: 15 amino acids. CDR3 amino acids: CASRFGGGAGYGYTL. The CDR3 coding sequence is TGTGCCAGCAGGTTCGGAGGGGGCGCTGGGTATGGCTACACCCTC.

This CDR3 reads CASSYRYGTGYVEQYF. The DNA of the CDR3 is TGTGCCAGCAGTTACCGCTACGGTACAGGGTACGTCGAGCAGTACTTC. The rearrangement joins TRBV6-6 to TRBJ2-7; a weak D match, TRBD1 (6 bases). Trimming cost V 2 bases and J 6 bases, with 20 bases left between them. Germline values: CDR1 MNHNY, CDR2 SVGAGI (reference sequence). This CDR3 contains 16 residues.

In this sample, this clone turned up a few times. The chain uses TRBV6-1 and TRBJ1-1; D call uncertain. The V gene lost 6 bases and the J gene lost 0 bases, with 14 bases spanning the gap. The CDR3 spans 15 residues. Germline V CDR1 and CDR2: MNHNS, SASEGT. This CDR3 is CASRPPTFLNTEAFF. In nucleotides, the CDR3 is TGTGCCAGCAGACCCCCTACATTTTTGAACACTGAAGCTTTCTTT.

This clone was seen many times. This CDR3 is CASNSRARGGGYTF. The DNA of the CDR3 is TGCGCCAGCAACTCCAGGGCCCGGGGAGGTGGCTACACCTTC. The chain carries TRBV4-1 and TRBJ1-2, with D possibly TRBD1 on 5 matching bases. CDR3 length equals 14 residues. CDR1 and CDR2 (germline): MGHRA, YSYEKL. V lost 7 bases to trimming and J lost 7 bases, with 19 bases between them.

This clone was found many times. V is TRBV28 and J is TRBJ1-1; D not certain. V was trimmed by 5 bases and J by 10 bases, leaving 23 bases between them. The CDR3 is made up of 15 amino acids. Per germline, CDR1 MDHEN and CDR2 SYDVKM. The CDR3, as DNA: TGTGCCAGCAGTCGCTTAAGGACGAAACCCAGCGTAGCTTTCTTT. Residues: CASSRLRTKPSVAFF.

In its sample, this clone was seen many times. This chain uses TRBV19 with TRBJ2-7; 9 nucleotides line up with TRBD2. The germline CDR1 and CDR2 sequences are LNHDA and SQIVND (reference sequence). The junction had 8 bases not matched to a gene; V was cut back by 5 bases and J by 0 bases. The CDR3 length is 16 residues. The CDR3 DNA sequence: TGTGCCAGTAGTTTGACAAGGACTAGCGTCTCCTACGAGCAGTACTTC. It yields the protein CASSLTRTSVSYEQYF.

In this sample, this clone turned up many times. The chain recombines TRBV25-1 with TRBJ2-5; 8 bases are a match to TRBD2. Per germline, CDR1 MGHDK and CDR2 SYGVNS. The CDR3 runs to 15 residues. V shed 2 bases and J 1 base; nucleotides not matched to a gene: 3. This chain's CDR3 is CASSEPTSGQETQYF. The CDR3, as DNA: TGTGCCAGCAGTGAACCCACTAGCGGCCAAGAGACCCAGTACTTC.